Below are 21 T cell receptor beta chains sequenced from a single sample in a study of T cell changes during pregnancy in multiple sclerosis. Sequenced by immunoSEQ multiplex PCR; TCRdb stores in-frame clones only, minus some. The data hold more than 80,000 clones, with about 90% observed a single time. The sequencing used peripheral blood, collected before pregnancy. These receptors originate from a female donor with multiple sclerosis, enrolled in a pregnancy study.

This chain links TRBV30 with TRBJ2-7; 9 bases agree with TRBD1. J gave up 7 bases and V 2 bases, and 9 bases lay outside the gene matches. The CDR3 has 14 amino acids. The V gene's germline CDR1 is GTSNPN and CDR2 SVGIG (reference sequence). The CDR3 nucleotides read TGTGCCTGGAGTCTCCCGGACAGGGGCTGGGAGCAGTACTTC. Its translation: CAWSLPDRGWEQYF.

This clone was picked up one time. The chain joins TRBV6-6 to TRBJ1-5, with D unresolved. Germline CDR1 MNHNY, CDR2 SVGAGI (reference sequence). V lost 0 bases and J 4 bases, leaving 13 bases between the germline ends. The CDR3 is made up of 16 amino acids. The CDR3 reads CASSYSIDTTNQPQHF. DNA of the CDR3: TGTGCCAGCAGTTACTCGATAGACACGACGAATCAGCCCCAGCATTTT.

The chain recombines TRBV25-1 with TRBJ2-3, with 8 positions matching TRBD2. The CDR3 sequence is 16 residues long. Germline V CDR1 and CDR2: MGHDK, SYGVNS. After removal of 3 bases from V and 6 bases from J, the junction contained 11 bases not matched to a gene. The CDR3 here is CASSESKSGSGDTQYF. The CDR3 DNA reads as TGTGCCAGCAGTGAGTCTAAAAGCGGGAGTGGGGATACGCAGTATTTT.

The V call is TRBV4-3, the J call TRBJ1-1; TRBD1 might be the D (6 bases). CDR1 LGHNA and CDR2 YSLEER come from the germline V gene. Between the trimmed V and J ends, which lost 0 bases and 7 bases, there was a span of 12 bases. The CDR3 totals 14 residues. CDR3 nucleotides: TGCGCCAGCAGCCAAGATCAGGACAGCGGTGAAGCTTTCTTT. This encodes CASSQDQDSGEAFF.

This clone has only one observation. CDR3 coding DNA: TGTGCCAGCAGCCACCCAGCGGTTTTTGGGATGAACACTGAAGCTTTCTTT. It is translated as CASSHPAVFGMNTEAFF. The V call is TRBV5-6, the J call TRBJ1-1; no clear D. Trimming removed 4 bases from V and 0 bases from J, with 19 bases in between. Germline V lookup: CDR1 SGHDT, CDR2 YYEEEE. The CDR3 contains 17 residues.

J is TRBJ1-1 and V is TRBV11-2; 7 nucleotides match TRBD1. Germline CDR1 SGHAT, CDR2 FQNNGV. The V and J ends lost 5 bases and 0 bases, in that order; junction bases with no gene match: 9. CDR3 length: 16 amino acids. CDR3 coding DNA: TGTGCCAGCAGCCCAAGAGGGGGCGATCTGAACACTGAAGCTTTCTTT. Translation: CASSPRGGDLNTEAFF.

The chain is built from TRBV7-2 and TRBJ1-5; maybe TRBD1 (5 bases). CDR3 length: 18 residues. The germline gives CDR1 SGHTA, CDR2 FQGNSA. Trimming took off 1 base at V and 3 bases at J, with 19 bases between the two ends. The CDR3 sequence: CASSLEVGGAGNNQPQHF. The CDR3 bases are TGTGCCAGCAGCTTAGAGGTTGGAGGGGCTGGGAACAATCAGCCCCAGCATTTT.

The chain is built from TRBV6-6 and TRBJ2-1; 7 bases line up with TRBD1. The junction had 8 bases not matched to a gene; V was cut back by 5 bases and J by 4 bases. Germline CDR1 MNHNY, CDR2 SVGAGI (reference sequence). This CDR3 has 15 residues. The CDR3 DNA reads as TGTGCCAGCAGTCCCCGGGACAGCTTTTACAATGAGCAGTTCTTC. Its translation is CASSPRDSFYNEQFF.

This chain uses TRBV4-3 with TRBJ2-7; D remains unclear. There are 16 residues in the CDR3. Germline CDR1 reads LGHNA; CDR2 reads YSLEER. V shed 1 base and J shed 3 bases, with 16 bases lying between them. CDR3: CASSQGALEFGYEQYF. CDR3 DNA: TGCGCCAGCAGCCAAGGCGCCCTTGAGTTCGGCTACGAGCAGTACTTC.

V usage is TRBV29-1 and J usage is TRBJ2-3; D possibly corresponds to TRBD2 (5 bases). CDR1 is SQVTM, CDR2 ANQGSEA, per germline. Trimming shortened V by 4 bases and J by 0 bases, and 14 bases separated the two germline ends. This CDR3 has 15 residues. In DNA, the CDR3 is TGCAGCGTTGGGGGAGCCAGCGATAGCACAGATACGCAGTATTTT. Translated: CSVGGASDSTDTQYF.

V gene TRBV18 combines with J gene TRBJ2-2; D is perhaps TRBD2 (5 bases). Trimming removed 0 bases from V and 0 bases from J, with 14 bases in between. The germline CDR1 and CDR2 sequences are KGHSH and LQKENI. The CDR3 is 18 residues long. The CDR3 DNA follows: TGTGCCAGCTCACCACCTGTCCGAGTAGCGTCGAACACCGGGGAGCTGTTTTTT. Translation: CASSPPVRVASNTGELFF.

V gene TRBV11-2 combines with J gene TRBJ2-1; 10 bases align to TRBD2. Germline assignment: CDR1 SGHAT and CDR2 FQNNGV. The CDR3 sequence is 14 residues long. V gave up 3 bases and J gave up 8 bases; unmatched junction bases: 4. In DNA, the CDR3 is TGTGCCAGCAGCTTCACTAGCGGGGTTCATGAGCAGTTCTTC. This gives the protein CASSFTSGVHEQFF. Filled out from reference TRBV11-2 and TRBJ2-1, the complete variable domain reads EAGVAQSPRYKIIEKRQSVAFWCNPISGHATLYWYQQILGQGPKLLIQFQNNGVVDDSQLPKDRFSAERLKGVDSTLKIQPAKLEDSAVYLCASSFTSGVHEQFFGPGTRLTVL.

CDR3 nucleotide sequence: TGTGCCAGCAGAACCGGGACAGGGAGTGGCTACACCTTC. Amino acids: CASRTGTGSGYTF. The chain is built from TRBV6-1 and TRBJ1-2; 9 nucleotides align to TRBD1. With 6 bases clipped from V and 7 bases from J, the junction kept 6 bases outside the gene matches. The CDR3 length is 13 residues. Germline CDR1 and CDR2: MNHNS and SASEGT.

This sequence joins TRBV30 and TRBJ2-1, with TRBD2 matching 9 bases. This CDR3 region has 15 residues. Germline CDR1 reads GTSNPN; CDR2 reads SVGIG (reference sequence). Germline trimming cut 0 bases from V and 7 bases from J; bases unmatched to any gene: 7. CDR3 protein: CAWSVGSGSFNEQFF. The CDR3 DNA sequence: TGTGCCTGGAGTGTAGGTAGCGGGAGTTTTAATGAGCAGTTCTTC. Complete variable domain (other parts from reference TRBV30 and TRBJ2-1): SQTIHQWPATLVQPVGSPLSLECTVEGTSNPNLYWYRQAAGRGLQLLFYSVGIGQISSEVPQNLSASRPQDRQFILSSKKLLLSDSGFYLCAWSVGSGSFNEQFFGPGTRLTVL.

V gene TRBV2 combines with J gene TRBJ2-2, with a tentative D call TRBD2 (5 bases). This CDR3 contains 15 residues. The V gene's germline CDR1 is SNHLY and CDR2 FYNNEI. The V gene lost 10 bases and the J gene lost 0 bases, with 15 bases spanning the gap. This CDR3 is CATMTDYPNTGELFF. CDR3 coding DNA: TGTGCCACGATGACCGACTATCCGAACACCGGGGAGCTGTTTTTT.

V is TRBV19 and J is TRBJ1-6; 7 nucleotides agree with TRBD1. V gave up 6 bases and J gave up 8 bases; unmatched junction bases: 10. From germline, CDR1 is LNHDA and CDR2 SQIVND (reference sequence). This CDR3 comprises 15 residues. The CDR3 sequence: CASSPERDSYSPLHF. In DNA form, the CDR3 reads TGTGCCAGTAGCCCCGAACGGGACAGTTATTCACCCCTCCACTTT.

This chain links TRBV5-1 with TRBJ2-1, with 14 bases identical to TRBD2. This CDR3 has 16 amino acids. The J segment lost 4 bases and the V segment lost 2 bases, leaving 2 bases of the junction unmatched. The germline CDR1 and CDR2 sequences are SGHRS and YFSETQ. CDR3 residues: CASSFRLAGGYNEQFF. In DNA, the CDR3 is TGCGCCAGCAGCTTCCGACTAGCGGGAGGGTACAATGAGCAGTTCTTC.

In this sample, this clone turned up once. CDR3 region: CASSVLGTDTQYF. The CDR3 bases are TGTGCCAGCAGCGTTCTTGGCACAGATACGCAGTATTTT. The chain joins TRBV11-2 to TRBJ2-3; D gene uncertain. V lost 5 bases, J lost 1 base, and 7 bases lay in between. The CDR3 consists of 13 residues. CDR1 and CDR2 (germline): SGHAT, FQNNGV.

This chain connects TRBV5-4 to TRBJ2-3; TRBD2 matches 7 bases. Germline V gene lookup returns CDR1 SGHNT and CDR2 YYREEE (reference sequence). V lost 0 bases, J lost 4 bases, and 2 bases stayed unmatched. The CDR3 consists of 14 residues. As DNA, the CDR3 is TGTGCCAGCAGCTTGGTGCTAGCGGCAGATACGCAGTATTTT. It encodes CASSLVLAADTQYF.

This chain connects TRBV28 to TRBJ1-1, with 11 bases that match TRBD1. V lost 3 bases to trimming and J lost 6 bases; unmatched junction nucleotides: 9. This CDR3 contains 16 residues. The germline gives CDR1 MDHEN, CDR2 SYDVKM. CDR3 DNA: TGTGCCAGCAGTTTTTTTTCCCGGACAGGGGGCTCTGAAGCTTTCTTT. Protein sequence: CASSFFSRTGGSEAFF.

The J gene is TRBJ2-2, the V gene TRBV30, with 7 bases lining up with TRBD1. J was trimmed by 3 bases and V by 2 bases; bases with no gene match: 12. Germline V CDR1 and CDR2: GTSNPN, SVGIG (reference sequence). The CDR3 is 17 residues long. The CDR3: CAWSRRPGTDYTGELFF. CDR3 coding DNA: TGTGCCTGGAGTCGCCGACCCGGGACAGACTACACCGGGGAGCTGTTTTTT.